Presented here are 11 T cell receptor beta chains from one specimen sequenced in a study of T cell responses to AZD1222 COVID-19 vaccine. Libraries were prepared by immunoSEQ multiplex PCR; TCRdb keeps only in-frame clonotypes and omits some of them. The table records roughly 91,000 clones, over 85% of them present only once. The source material was peripheral blood, sampled on day 0 of AZD1222 vaccination. The receptors derive from an adult in good health.

The V call is TRBV5-1, the J call TRBJ2-1; TRBD2 matches at 14 bases. V lost 4 bases, J lost 1 base, and 4 bases stayed unmatched. Germline V gene lookup returns CDR1 SGHRS and CDR2 YFSETQ. The CDR3 is made up of 17 amino acids. The CDR3 loop reads CASSPGTSGGSYNEQFF. In DNA form, the CDR3 reads TGCGCCAGCAGCCCCGGGACTAGCGGGGGATCCTACAATGAGCAGTTCTTC.

This sequence joins TRBV12-3 or TRBV12-4 and TRBJ2-4; D tentatively fits TRBD1 or TRBD2 (5 bases each). The CDR3 consists of 13 residues. Trimming took 5 bases from V and 8 from J, leaving 13 bases between them. CDR3 sequence (DNA): TGTGCCAGCAGTAACACCGGGGCCTACATTCAGTACTTC. Amino acid sequence: CASSNTGAYIQYF.

This chain uses TRBV19 with TRBJ2-5; 14 bases are shared with TRBD2. The J segment lost 4 bases and the V segment lost 6 bases, leaving 10 bases of the junction unmatched. Germline V CDR1 and CDR2: LNHDA, SQIVND (reference sequence). The CDR3 runs 17 residues. The DNA of the CDR3 is TGTGCCAGTAGCCGATCGACTAGCGGGAGGGGGCTAGAGACCCAGTACTTC. It encodes CASSRSTSGRGLETQYF.

The chain combines TRBV6-1 with TRBJ1-5; tentatively, D is TRBD1 (5 bases). V was clipped by 0 bases and J by 6 bases, with 9 bases between them. CDR3 length equals 14 residues. Per the germline V gene, CDR1 is MNHNS and CDR2 is SASEGT. The CDR3, as DNA: TGTGCCAGCAGTGAAGCAGGGGTTGTTCAGCCCCAGCATTTT. This sequence encodes CASSEAGVVQPQHF.

The chain joins TRBV6-6 to TRBJ2-7; 8 bases fit TRBD2. Per the germline V gene, CDR1 is MNHNY and CDR2 is SVGAGI (reference sequence). Unmatched junction bases numbered 8, after V lost 7 bases and J lost 0 bases. The CDR3 runs to 15 residues. Here the CDR3 DNA reads TGTGCCAGCACCCCGGGGAGCGGGAGCTCCTACGAGCAGTACTTC. Translation: CASTPGSGSSYEQYF.

The rearrangement links TRBV19 to TRBJ1-5; TRBD1 aligns across 8 bases. CDR3 length: 16 amino acids. The V segment lost 1 base and the J segment 9 bases; nucleotides outside the gene matches: 11. The V gene's germline CDR1 is LNHDA and CDR2 SQIVND (reference sequence). The CDR3 sequence: CASSIGGTGGGGPQHF. Here the CDR3 DNA reads TGTGCCAGTAGTATAGGCGGGACAGGCGGCGGGGGGCCCCAGCATTTT.

This chain joins TRBV19 and TRBJ1-4, with 8 bases aligning to TRBD1. The CDR3 is made up of 16 amino acids. Germline CDR1 LNHDA, CDR2 SQIVND (reference sequence). Germline trimming cut 9 bases from V and 5 bases from J; bases unmatched to any gene: 14. The CDR3 DNA sequence: TGTGCCAGCCTCTCCTCTCAGGGGGCCAAGAATGAAAAACTGTTTTTT. This gives the protein CASLSSQGAKNEKLFF.

The CDR3 coding sequence is TGTGCCAGCTCACCCCGGACGGGTATGAACACTGAAGCTTTCTTT. As protein: CASSPRTGMNTEAFF. The V gene is TRBV18, the J gene TRBJ1-1; D gene uncertain. Trimming removed 3 bases at V and 0 bases at J, with 11 bases between. This CDR3 region has 15 residues. Germline V lookup: CDR1 KGHSH, CDR2 LQKENI.

The chain couples TRBV6-5 to TRBJ2-1, with D hard to call. The V and J ends lost 6 bases and 8 bases respectively, with 17 bases between them. The germline gives CDR1 MNHEY, CDR2 SVGAGI. The CDR3 loop spans 14 amino acids. The CDR3 sequence is CASSGSPSVDEQFF. The CDR3 DNA reads TGTGCCAGCAGCGGGTCCCCCTCTGTCGATGAGCAGTTCTTC.

This clone was seen only a few times. V gene TRBV4-2 combines with J gene TRBJ2-2; D uncertain. CDR1 and CDR2 (germline): LGHNA, YNFKEQ. V lost 2 bases and J 2 bases, leaving 15 bases between the germline ends. The CDR3 sequence is 17 residues long. This CDR3 is CASSQRGEPANTGELFF. The CDR3 DNA follows: TGTGCCAGCAGCCAAAGAGGCGAGCCCGCTAACACCGGGGAGCTGTTTTTT.

This chain links TRBV19 with TRBJ1-2; D gene uncertain. V lost 3 bases to trimming and J lost 3 bases, with 20 bases between them. CDR3 length equals 17 residues. The germline V gene encodes CDR1 LNHDA and CDR2 SQIVND (reference sequence). CDR3 loop: CASSILNADGEHYGYTF. CDR3 nucleotide sequence: TGTGCCAGTAGTATTCTCAATGCCGACGGAGAGCACTATGGCTACACCTTC.